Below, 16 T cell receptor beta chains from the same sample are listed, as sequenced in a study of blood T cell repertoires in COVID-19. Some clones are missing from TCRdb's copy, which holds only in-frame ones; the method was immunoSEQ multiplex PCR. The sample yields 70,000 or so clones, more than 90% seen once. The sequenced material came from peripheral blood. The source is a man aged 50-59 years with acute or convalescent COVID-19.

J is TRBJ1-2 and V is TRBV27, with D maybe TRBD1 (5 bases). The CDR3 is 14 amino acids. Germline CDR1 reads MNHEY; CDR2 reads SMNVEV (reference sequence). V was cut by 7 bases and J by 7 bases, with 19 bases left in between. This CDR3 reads CASKWDGVQGGYTF. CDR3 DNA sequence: TGTGCCAGCAAGTGGGATGGGGTTCAGGGTGGCTACACCTTC.

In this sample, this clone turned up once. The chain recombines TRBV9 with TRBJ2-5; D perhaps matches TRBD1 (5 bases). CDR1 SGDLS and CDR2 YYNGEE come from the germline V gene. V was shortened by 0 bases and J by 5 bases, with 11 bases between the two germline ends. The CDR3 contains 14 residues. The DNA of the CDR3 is TGTGCCAGCAGCGTAGGTCAGGGATTCGAGACCCAGTACTTC. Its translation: CASSVGQGFETQYF.

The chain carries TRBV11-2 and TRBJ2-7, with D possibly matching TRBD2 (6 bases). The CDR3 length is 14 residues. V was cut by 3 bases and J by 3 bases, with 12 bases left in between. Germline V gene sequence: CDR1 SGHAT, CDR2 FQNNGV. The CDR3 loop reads CASSFVGGSYEQYF. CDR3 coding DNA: TGTGCCAGCAGCTTCGTTGGGGGGAGCTACGAGCAGTACTTC.

As DNA, the CDR3 is TGTGCCAGCAGGTTGGTCCGGGGTACAAACTATGGCTACACCTTC. The encoded protein is CASRLVRGTNYGYTF. V gene TRBV2 combines with J gene TRBJ1-2; D is unresolved. The V gene's germline CDR1 is SNHLY and CDR2 FYNNEI. Deletions cut 6 bases from V and 2 bases from J, with 16 bases between. This CDR3 contains 15 residues.

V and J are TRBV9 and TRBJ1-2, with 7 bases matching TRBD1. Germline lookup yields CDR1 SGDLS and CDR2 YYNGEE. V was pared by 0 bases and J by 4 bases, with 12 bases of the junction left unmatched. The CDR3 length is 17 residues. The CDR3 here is CASSVGGQGRGVYGYTF. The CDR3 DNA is TGTGCCAGCAGCGTAGGTGGTCAGGGCAGGGGGGTCTATGGCTACACCTTC.

The CDR3 coding sequence is TGTGCCAGCAGCGCGTATGCAGGGACAGGGTTATCCTACGAGCAGTACTTC. This codes for CASSAYAGTGLSYEQYF. The chain combines TRBV9 with TRBJ2-7; 9 bases are a match to TRBD1. This CDR3 spans 17 amino acids. In germline, CDR1 is SGDLS, CDR2 YYNGEE. The trim removed 3 bases at V and 1 base at J, leaving 11 bases unmatched. Variable domain in full (rest from reference TRBV9 and TRBJ2-7): DSGVTQTPKHLITATGQRVTLRCSPRSGDLSVYWYQQSLDQGLQFLIQYYNGEERAKGNILERFSAQQFPDLHSELNLSSLELGDSALYFCASSAYAGTGLSYEQYFGPGTRLTVT.

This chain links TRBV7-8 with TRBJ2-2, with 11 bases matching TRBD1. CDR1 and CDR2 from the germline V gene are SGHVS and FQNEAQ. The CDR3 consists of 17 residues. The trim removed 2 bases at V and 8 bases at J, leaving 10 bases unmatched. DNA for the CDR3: TGTGCCAGCAGCTTATTAGGGCCCGGGACAGGGGGTGGGGAGCTGTTTTTT. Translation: CASSLLGPGTGGGELFF.

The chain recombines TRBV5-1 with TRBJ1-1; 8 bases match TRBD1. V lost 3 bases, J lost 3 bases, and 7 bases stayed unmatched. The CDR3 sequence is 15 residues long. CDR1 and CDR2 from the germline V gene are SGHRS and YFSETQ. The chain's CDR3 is CASSSDRGWDTEAFF. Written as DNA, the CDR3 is TGCGCCAGCAGCTCCGACAGGGGCTGGGACACTGAAGCTTTCTTT.

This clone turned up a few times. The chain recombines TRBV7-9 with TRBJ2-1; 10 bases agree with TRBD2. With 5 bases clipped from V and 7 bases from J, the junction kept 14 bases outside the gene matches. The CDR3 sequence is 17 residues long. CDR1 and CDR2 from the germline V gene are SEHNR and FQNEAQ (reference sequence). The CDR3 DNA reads TGTGCCAGCAGCCAGCGCCTAGCGGGGGACCGGAGGAATGAGCAGTTCTTC. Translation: CASSQRLAGDRRNEQFF.

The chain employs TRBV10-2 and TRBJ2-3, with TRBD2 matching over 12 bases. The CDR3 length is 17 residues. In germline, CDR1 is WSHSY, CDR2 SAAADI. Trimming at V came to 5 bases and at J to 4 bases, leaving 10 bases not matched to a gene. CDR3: CASSPVLAGGPSDTQYF. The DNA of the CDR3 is TGCGCCAGCAGTCCAGTCCTAGCGGGAGGGCCCTCAGATACGCAGTATTTT.

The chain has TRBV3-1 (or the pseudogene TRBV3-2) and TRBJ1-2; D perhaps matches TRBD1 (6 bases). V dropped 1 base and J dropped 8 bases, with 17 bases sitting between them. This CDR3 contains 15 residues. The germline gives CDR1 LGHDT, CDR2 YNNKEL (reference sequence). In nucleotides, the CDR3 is TGTGCCAGCAGCCAAGTAGCTACAGGGTCTGGGGGCTACACCTTC. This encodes CASSQVATGSGGYTF.

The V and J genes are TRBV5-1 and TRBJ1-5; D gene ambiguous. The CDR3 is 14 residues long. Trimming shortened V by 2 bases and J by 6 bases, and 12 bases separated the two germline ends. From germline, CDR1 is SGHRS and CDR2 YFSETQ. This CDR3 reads CASSFEPTLQPQHF. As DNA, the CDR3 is TGCGCCAGCAGCTTTGAACCTACGCTTCAGCCCCAGCATTTT.

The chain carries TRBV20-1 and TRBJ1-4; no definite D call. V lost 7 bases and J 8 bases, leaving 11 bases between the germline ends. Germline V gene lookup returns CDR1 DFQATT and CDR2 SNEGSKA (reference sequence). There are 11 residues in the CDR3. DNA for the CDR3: TGCAGTGGTGGCCAAAACGAAAAACTGTTTTTT. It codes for CSGGQNEKLFF.

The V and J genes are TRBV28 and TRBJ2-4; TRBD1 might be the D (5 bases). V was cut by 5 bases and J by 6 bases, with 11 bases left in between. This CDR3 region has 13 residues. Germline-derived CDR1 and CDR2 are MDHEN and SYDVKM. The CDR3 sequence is CASSARALNIQYF. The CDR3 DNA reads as TGTGCCAGCAGTGCCAGGGCTCTAAACATTCAGTACTTC.

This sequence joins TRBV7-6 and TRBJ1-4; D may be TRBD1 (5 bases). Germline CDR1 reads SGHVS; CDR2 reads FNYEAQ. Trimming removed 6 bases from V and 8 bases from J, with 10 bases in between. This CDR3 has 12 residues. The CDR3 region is CASRGLGEKLFF. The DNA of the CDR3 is TGTGCCAGCAGGGGGCTAGGAGAAAAACTGTTTTTT.

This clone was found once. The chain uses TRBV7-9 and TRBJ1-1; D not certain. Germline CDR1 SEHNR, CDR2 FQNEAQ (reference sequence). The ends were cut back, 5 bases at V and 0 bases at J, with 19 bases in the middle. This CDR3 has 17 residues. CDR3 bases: TGTGCCAGCAGCCTACTGGACGCGGGAATCATGAACACTGAAGCTTTCTTT. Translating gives CASSLLDAGIMNTEAFF.